Listed here are 16 T cell receptor beta chains from one sample, sequenced in a study of T cell clones after liver transplantation. Repertoires were generated with immunoSEQ multiplex PCR, while TCRdb's copy carries only in-frame clones and drops some. There are 68,000 or so clones in the sample; 80% to 95% occur only once, and approximately 1% lies in the top ten. The input for sequencing was CD4+ T cells from blood, taken less than 27 months after liver transplant. The receptors derive from a human patient who received a liver transplant. Part of the T cell pool may stem from the graft donor.

The CDR3 DNA reads as TGTGCCAGCAGTGGAGGGGGGATCCGCAATGAGCAGTTCTTC. Translation gives CASSGGGIRNEQFF. The rearrangement links TRBV2 to TRBJ2-1, with D perhaps TRBD1 or TRBD2 (6 bases each). The CDR3 consists of 14 residues. Germline loops: CDR1 SNHLY, CDR2 FYNNEI. The V end was cut by 4 bases, the J end by 6 bases, with 13 bases between.

V gene TRBV30 combines with J gene TRBJ2-4, with 7 bases fitting TRBD2. The V gene end was trimmed by 3 bases and the J gene end by 6 bases; junction bases not matched to a gene: 5. Per germline, CDR1 GTSNPN and CDR2 SVGIG (reference sequence). The CDR3 has 13 residues. The CDR3 DNA sequence: TGTGCCTGGAGCCGGGGGGAGGGAAACATTCAGTACTTC. Translated, it gives CAWSRGEGNIQYF.

The rearrangement uses TRBV28 and TRBJ2-3, with a tentative D call TRBD2 (6 bases). The germline gives CDR1 MDHEN, CDR2 SYDVKM. V was trimmed by 8 bases and J by 2 bases, leaving 11 bases between them. The CDR3 runs to 13 residues. This CDR3 is CASDGSHTDTQYF. The CDR3 DNA is TGTGCCAGCGACGGGAGCCACACAGATACGCAGTATTTT.

This chain connects TRBV25-1 to TRBJ2-5, with 10 nucleotides matching TRBD1. CDR3 length: 15 amino acids. Per the germline V gene, CDR1 is MGHDK and CDR2 is SYGVNS. V lost 1 base and J lost 5; bases outside the gene matches: 4. The CDR3 loop reads CASSESGTGVETQYF. CDR3 sequence (DNA): TGTGCCAGCAGTGAATCGGGGACAGGGGTCGAGACCCAGTACTTC. Full variable domain (missing parts from reference TRBV25-1 and TRBJ2-5): EADIYQTPRYLVIGTGKKITLECSQTMGHDKMYWYQQDPGMELHLIHYSYGVNSTEKGDLSSESTVSRIRTEHFPLTLESARPSHTSQYLCASSESGTGVETQYFGPGTRLLVL.

In its sample, this clone was seen a few times. V gene TRBV7-8 combines with J gene TRBJ2-7, with a weak D call TRBD2 (6 bases). CDR3 length: 14 amino acids. Germline-derived CDR1 and CDR2 are SGHVS and FQNEAQ. V dropped 5 bases and J dropped 3 bases, with 14 bases sitting between them. The CDR3 DNA follows: TGTGCCAGCAGCCCCGCGGGACTTGGCTACGAGCAGTACTTC. This encodes CASSPAGLGYEQYF.

This chain connects TRBV11-3 to TRBJ2-5, with TRBD2 as a possible D gene (5 bases). This CDR3 is built from 16 residues. V was trimmed by 5 bases and J by 0 bases, leaving 16 bases between them. Germline V gene sequence: CDR1 SGHNT, CDR2 YENEEA. As DNA, the CDR3 is TGTGCCAGCAGCCCCCCGGGGTTGGGGTACCAAGAGACCCAGTACTTC. It specifies CASSPPGLGYQETQYF.

The chain uses TRBV29-1 and TRBJ2-1; 7 bases agree with TRBD2. The CDR3 contains 15 residues. V lost 6 bases and J lost 0; bases outside the gene matches: 8. The germline gives CDR1 SQVTM, CDR2 ANQGSEA. The CDR3 loop reads CSVHGRESSYNEQFF. For the CDR3, the DNA is TGCAGCGTCCACGGGCGGGAGAGCTCCTACAATGAGCAGTTCTTC.

This chain joins TRBV5-1 and TRBJ2-1, with 7 bases fitting TRBD2. This CDR3 has 15 amino acids. After removal of 2 bases from V and 5 bases from J, the junction contained 7 bases not matched to a gene. The germline CDR1 and CDR2 sequences are SGHRS and YFSETQ. CDR3 sequence reads: CASSLFSGRDNEQFF. The CDR3 DNA is TGCGCCAGCAGCTTATTTAGCGGGCGGGACAATGAGCAGTTCTTC.

V is TRBV5-4 and J is TRBJ1-2; a possible D gene is TRBD1 (5 bases). Germline CDR1 is SGHNT and CDR2 is YYREEE (reference sequence). V lost 3 bases, J lost 4 bases, and 19 bases lay in between. The CDR3 loop spans 16 amino acids. The CDR3 region is CASSSRRDSLPYGYTF. As DNA, the CDR3 is TGTGCCAGCAGCTCCCGCCGGGACTCCTTACCCTATGGCTACACCTTC.

The V call is TRBV2, the J call TRBJ1-1, with TRBD1 matching over 7 bases. Germline loops: CDR1 SNHLY, CDR2 FYNNEI. The V gene end was trimmed by 8 bases and the J gene end by 1 base; junction bases not matched to a gene: 7. The CDR3 extends over 14 amino acids. As DNA, the CDR3 is TGTGCCAGCTACTACGGGACAGCGAACACTGAAGCTTTCTTT. Its translation: CASYYGTANTEAFF.

The J gene is TRBJ1-2, the V gene TRBV4-2; D remains unclear. Trimming took 0 bases from V and 2 from J, leaving 13 bases between them. This CDR3 spans 16 amino acids. Germline V gene data show CDR1 as LGHNA and CDR2 as YNFKEQ. The CDR3 region has the DNA TGTGCCAGCAGCCAAGAGGAACAGCGACAAAACTATGGCTACACCTTC. The encoded protein is CASSQEEQRQNYGYTF.

J is TRBJ2-1 and V is TRBV5-1, with TRBD1 matching 10 bases. CDR3 length: 20 amino acids. The germline CDR1 and CDR2 sequences are SGHRS and YFSETQ. V shed 6 bases and J 1 base; nucleotides not matched to a gene: 19. For the CDR3, the DNA is TGCGCCAGCAACAATCCTCGGGACAGGGGAGGTGGTAGGTCCTACAATGAGCAGTTCTTC. This encodes CASNNPRDRGGGRSYNEQFF.

The chain joins TRBV28 to TRBJ1-2, with D maybe TRBD1 (6 bases). V lost 10 bases and J 4 bases, leaving 16 bases between the germline ends. Germline V lookup: CDR1 MDHEN, CDR2 SYDVKM. The CDR3 is 13 residues long. CDR3 DNA sequence: TGTGCCACTAAGCCAGGGGCTCCCTATGGCTACACCTTC. Protein product: CATKPGAPYGYTF.

The chain links TRBV5-6 to TRBJ2-3, with TRBD2 matching 7 bases. The CDR3 has 15 amino acids. Trimming cost V 0 bases and J 2 bases; bases outside gene matches: 3. Germline V lookup: CDR1 SGHDT, CDR2 YYEEEE. The CDR3 nucleotides are TGTGCCAGCAGCTTGGGCCTAGCGGCCACAGATACGCAGTATTTT. This encodes CASSLGLAATDTQYF.

The chain combines TRBV6-5 with TRBJ2-1; 7 nucleotides agree with TRBD1. Germline CDR1 is MNHEY and CDR2 is SVGAGI. The CDR3 totals 12 residues. The junction had 4 bases not matched to a gene; V was cut back by 0 bases and J by 14 bases. The CDR3 DNA reads as TGTGCCAGCAGTTACTCGGACAGGTCGGAGTTCTTC. Translated: CASSYSDRSEFF.

DNA of the CDR3: TGTGCCAGCGACAAGGGACAGGGGGAGCACGAGCAGTACTTC. Encoded protein: CASDKGQGEHEQYF. The chain is built from TRBV6-6 and TRBJ2-7; 11 nucleotides line up with TRBD1. Germline loops: CDR1 MNHNY, CDR2 SVGAGI (reference sequence). The trim removed 8 bases at V and 5 bases at J, leaving 8 bases unmatched. This CDR3 has 14 residues.